A single sample gave rise to the 7 T cell receptor beta chains below, sequenced in a study of T-cell reconstitution after alpha-beta-depleted transplantation in children. Molecular barcoding with unique molecular identifiers was used for the TCRbeta library. TCRdb passed the PCR reads through MiXCR, listing each CDR3 protein once. This sample yields about 78,000 distinct CDR3 sequences, of which about 14% are seen a single time; 25% to 35% belongs to the top ten. The sequencing here drew on PBMCs, mostly from graft donor cells, taken 180 days after TCRalphabeta/CD19-depleted stem cell transplant. The origin of the receptors is a male patient between 2 and 10 years old who had a stem cell transplant for acute lymphoblastic leukemia, so the T cells may come from the graft donor.

This clonotype occurred a few times. This rearrangement joins TRBV6-5 to TRBJ1-5; no clear D. Trimming removed 0 bases at V and 3 bases at J, with 12 bases between. CDR1 is MNHEY, CDR2 SVGAGI, per germline. There are 16 residues in the CDR3. CDR3 sequence: CASSYSLRPSNQPQHF. DNA for the CDR3: TGTGCCAGCAGTTACTCGTTGCGGCCTTCCAATCAGCCCCAGCATTTT.

This clonotype showed up just a few times. This chain joins TRBV7-8 and TRBJ2-3; 9 bases fit TRBD2. Per germline, CDR1 SGHVS and CDR2 FQNEAQ. The CDR3 consists of 15 residues. V gave up 7 bases and J gave up 2 bases; unmatched junction bases: 7. The DNA of the CDR3 is TGTGCCAGCACCCCTAGCGGGGTTGCCACAGATACGCAGTATTTT. Its protein product is CASTPSGVATDTQYF.

This clonotype has more than one count but fewer than ten. This rearrangement joins TRBV7-2 to TRBJ2-7; TRBD2 aligns across 11 bases. CDR1 and CDR2 from the germline V gene are SGHTA and FQGNSA. This CDR3 is built from 16 residues. After removal of 5 bases from V and 2 bases from J, the junction contained 8 bases not matched to a gene. The CDR3 is CASSKNPGLAAYEQYF. CDR3 bases: TGTGCCAGCAGCAAAAATCCGGGACTAGCGGCCTACGAGCAGTACTTC.

This clonotype was seen more than once but under ten times. The chain combines TRBV20-1 with TRBJ1-6, with 7 bases that match TRBD1. The CDR3 extends over 14 amino acids. V shed 0 bases and J 10 bases; nucleotides not matched to a gene: 6. Germline V gene sequence: CDR1 DFQATT, CDR2 SNEGSKA (reference sequence). The CDR3 sequence is CSARESRGDSPLHF. The CDR3 region has the DNA TGCAGTGCTAGAGAATCCAGGGGGGACTCACCCCTCCACTTT.

V usage is TRBV9 and J usage is TRBJ2-5; no reliable D call. Germline values: CDR1 SGDLS, CDR2 YYNGEE. V lost 0 bases and J 2 bases, leaving 8 bases between the germline ends. The length of the CDR3 is 14 residues. The chain's CDR3 is CASSVANGQETQYF. DNA of the CDR3: TGTGCCAGCAGCGTAGCGAACGGACAAGAGACCCAGTACTTC.

The V and J genes are TRBV5-6 and TRBJ2-7; TRBD1 matches at 10 bases. CDR1 is SGHDT and CDR2 is YYEEEE in the germline V gene. The CDR3 is 15 residues long. After removal of 2 bases from V and 3 bases from J, the junction contained 5 bases not matched to a gene. CDR3 region: CASSFKRTGGYEQYF. CDR3 coding DNA: TGTGCCAGCAGCTTTAAGCGGACAGGGGGCTACGAGCAGTACTTC.

The rearrangement joins TRBV6-2 or TRBV6-3 to TRBJ2-2; no firm D call. The length of the CDR3 is 13 residues. CDR1 and CDR2 from the germline V gene are MNHEY and SVGEGT. The V end lost 6 bases, the J end lost 3 bases, and 8 bases lay between the germline ends. The DNA of the CDR3 is TGTGCCAGCAGCTTCGGACACACCGGGGAGCTGTTTTTT. This encodes CASSFGHTGELFF.